This TCR beta chain appears in the sequencing data of a study of blood T cell repertoires in COVID-19 (dated by TCRdb to the early 2020s). As for the study more broadly: Collaborator samples came from the United States, Italy and Spain and covered acute and convalescent phases of COVID-19. Sample metadata almost always included a de-identified subject ID, COVID-19 status, age in years and sex. The samples were drawn from two sources: the first 160 participants of the ongoing ImmuneRACE study, and some 1,300 subjects contributed by 6 global collaborators. Deeply sampled blood TCRbeta repertoires from subjects exposed to, actively infected with, or recovered from COVID-19 were included in the dataset. Where HLA class I and class II types were available, the types were taken from metadata supplied by the sample provider, not from assay-based typing. The material from the prospective study consisted of cDNA or gDNA derived from T cells, B-cell-depleted T cells, or PBMCs. The repertoires were released in a freely available public database intended as a resource for research on the immune response to SARS-CoV-2. Findings and caveats that apply to the study as a whole: The amount of clinical and demographic metadata varied by source and participant and was provided uncurated.

TCRbeta CDR3 regions were amplified from genomic DNA by means of the immunoSEQ Assay, a bias-controlled multiplex PCR. In the original analysis: The number of nucleated cells in each sample was estimated by amplification of reference gene primers within the assay. To quantify the absolute abundance of each unique TCRbeta CDR3 rearrangement, sequence reads were collapsed and filtered. For each sample, productive Simpson clonality was calculated by taking the square root of Simpson's diversity index across productive rearrangements. TCRdb carries this immuneACCESS record with in-frame sequences only. Its versions omit some clonotypes, under half of them owing to an unresolved V gene in the studies checked, with the rest unexplained. Clone size and V and J calls were adopted from that table, with D and trimming inferred from the DNA. In this sample the table shows 250,000 or so clones, around 90% of which occur a single time. Of the sample, about 3% is held by the ten largest clones.

Of note for this clone: Its antigen is currently not known. No base quality values were provided; no much bigger clone lies one nucleotide off.

Participants in the prospective study were enrolled through a virtual design, were aged roughly 18 to 90 years, and lived in 24 United States geographic areas. In the prospective study, cohorts were assigned on the basis of participant-reported clinical history obtained from a screening survey and a study questionnaire. A participant counted as exposed if, within 2 weeks of entering the study, that participant had been in contact with someone who had a PCR-confirmed or clinician-diagnosed COVID-19 case. Each participant in the prospective study had whole blood, serum and a nasopharyngeal or oropharyngeal swab collected by mobile phlebotomists. Additional blood draws and questionnaires over an approximately 2-month period could optionally be provided by prospective study participants. Blood samples from the prospective study were shipped frozen or at room temperature prior to DNA extraction. Sequenced: PBMCs or T cells enriched from blood (not recorded which). This TCR was sampled from a man between 35 and 55 years old who had been exposed to COVID-19.

At the DNA level, the sequence is TGTGCCTGGAGTATACTAGCGGGAGGAACCTCTCACGAGCAGTACTTC. Its protein is CAWSILAGGTSHEQYF. The sequence joins TRBV30 to TRBJ2-7, and TRBD2 matches 12 of the central bases. The germline V and J ends show losses of 2 bases and 5 bases respectively, and no gene match explains 10 bases of the junction. CDR1 GTSNPN and CDR2 SVGIG were looked up in the germline V gene (reference sequence). The CDR3, cysteine through phenylalanine, is 16 amino acids long. The only DNA kept is the CDR3, 48 bases in frame from the first base.